This entry lists 30 T cell receptor beta chains sequenced from one sample in a study of T cell responses to AZD1222 COVID-19 vaccine. TCRdb keeps only in-frame clones here, not all; method: immunoSEQ multiplex PCR. The data contain over 50,000 clones, around 81% of them singletons. The sequences come from peripheral blood, collected 28 days after the second AZD1222 dose. The receptor source for this set is an adult who received the AZD1222 COVID-19 vaccine.

V is TRBV24-1 and J is TRBJ1-5; tentative D call: TRBD1 (5 bases). Trimming took off 5 bases at V and 6 bases at J, with 22 bases between the two ends. Germline V gene sequence: CDR1 KGHDR, CDR2 SFDVKD. This CDR3 contains 17 residues. This CDR3 is CATSADGPGRQSQPQHF. The CDR3 DNA reads as TGTGCCACCAGTGCTGACGGCCCGGGGCGGCAAAGTCAGCCCCAGCATTTT.

The rearrangement joins TRBV6-5 to TRBJ1-6; D not resolved. The CDR3 loop spans 16 amino acids. Germline V gene lookup returns CDR1 MNHEY and CDR2 SVGAGI. V dropped 0 bases and J dropped 0 bases, with 6 bases sitting between them. The CDR3 DNA sequence: TGTGCCAGCAGTTACTCTGGTAGCTCCTATAATTCACCCCTCCACTTT. Amino acids: CASSYSGSSYNSPLHF.

This clone is a singleton in its sample. V and J are TRBV5-4 and TRBJ2-5, with TRBD2 matching 11 bases. The CDR3 covers 17 residues. Germline V gene sequence: CDR1 SGHNT, CDR2 YYREEE (reference sequence). The trim removed 6 bases at V and 4 bases at J, leaving 14 bases unmatched. This CDR3 reads CASTRGGIAGGLETQYF. Written as DNA, the CDR3 is TGTGCCAGCACCCGGGGCGGAATAGCGGGAGGGTTAGAGACCCAGTACTTC.

This rearrangement joins TRBV19 to TRBJ1-1, with 7 bases lining up with TRBD1. Germline V CDR1 and CDR2: LNHDA, SQIVND (reference sequence). The CDR3 contains 13 residues. The trim removed 3 bases at V and 10 bases at J, leaving 8 bases unmatched. In nucleotides, the CDR3 is TGTGCCAGTAGTATGGACAGGTTAAGGAGAGCTTTCTTT. Translating it yields CASSMDRLRRAFF.

In its sample, this clone is medium-sized (0.01 to 0.1%). The genes are TRBV15 and TRBJ1-4, with 7 bases that match TRBD1. Trimming removed 0 bases from V and 8 bases from J; junction bases left unmatched: 9. CDR3 length: 16 residues. CDR1 and CDR2 (germline): LNHNV, YYDKDF (reference sequence). Here the CDR3 DNA reads TGTGCCACCAGCAGAGATTCGGGTACAGGGGTCGAAAAACTGTTTTTT. Its translation: CATSRDSGTGVEKLFF. Supplemented by reference TRBV15 and TRBJ1-4, the full variable domain reads DAMVIQNPRYQVTQFGKPVTLSCSQTLNHNVMYWYQQKSSQAPKLLFHYYDKDFNNEADTPDNFQSRRPNTSFCFLDIRSPGLGDTAMYLCATSRDSGTGVEKLFFGSGTQLSVL.

The gene calls are TRBV4-2 and TRBJ1-1, with a tentative D call TRBD1 (6 bases). Germline V gives CDR1 LGHNA, CDR2 YNFKEQ. Between the trimmed V and J ends, which lost 4 bases and 0 bases, there was a span of 12 bases. The CDR3 covers 15 residues. CDR3 in amino acids: CASSPGAVMNTEAFF. The CDR3 nucleotides read TGTGCCAGCAGCCCGGGGGCCGTCATGAACACTGAAGCTTTCTTT.

This clone was detected many times. CDR3 bases: TGTGCCAGCAGCGCATCGGGGATTCAGGGCTACACCTTC. As protein: CASSASGIQGYTF. This chain uses TRBV7-2 with TRBJ1-2; D gene unclear. Germline V gene lookup returns CDR1 SGHTA and CDR2 FQGNSA. The V gene lost 5 bases and the J gene lost 8 bases, with 15 bases spanning the gap. The CDR3 covers 13 residues.

This chain links TRBV9 with TRBJ1-6; D may be TRBD1 (5 bases). Trimming shortened V by 4 bases and J by 7 bases, and 12 bases separated the two germline ends. This CDR3 comprises 14 residues. The germline CDR1 and CDR2 sequences are SGDLS and YYNGEE. Here the CDR3 DNA reads TGTGCCAGCAGCCAGCAGACAGAAAATTCACCCCTCCACTTT. Translation gives CASSQQTENSPLHF.

The CDR3 sequence is CASTLGSGGQGYEQYF. CDR3 in DNA: TGTGCCAGCACCCTAGGTAGCGGGGGGCAAGGGTACGAGCAGTACTTC. V is TRBV7-6 and J is TRBJ2-7; 10 nucleotides align to TRBD2. The CDR3 has 16 amino acids. The V gene end was trimmed by 7 bases and the J gene end by 4 bases; junction bases not matched to a gene: 13. Per germline, CDR1 SGHVS and CDR2 FNYEAQ.

The chain links TRBV6-2 or TRBV6-3 to TRBJ2-1; D uncertain. Germline-derived CDR1 and CDR2 are MNHEY and SVGEGT. The CDR3 totals 13 residues. V was trimmed by 6 bases and J by 6 bases, leaving 12 bases between them. CDR3 DNA sequence: TGTGCCAGCAGCACCGGACCTCCCAATGAGCAGTTCTTC. Translating gives CASSTGPPNEQFF.

V is TRBV5-4 and J is TRBJ2-1, with 10 bases matching TRBD2. Per germline, CDR1 SGHNT and CDR2 YYREEE (reference sequence). V lost 2 bases, J lost 0 bases, and 2 bases stayed unmatched. The CDR3 totals 16 residues. In DNA, the CDR3 is TGTGCCAGCAGCTTTCCTAGCGGGAGCTCCTACAATGAGCAGTTCTTC. Translation: CASSFPSGSSYNEQFF.

The sample holds many counts of this clone. J is TRBJ1-6 and V is TRBV7-2; no definite D call. Deletions cut 8 bases from V and 6 bases from J, with 8 bases between. There are 12 residues in the CDR3. The germline CDR1 and CDR2 sequences are SGHTA and FQGNSA. Written as DNA, the CDR3 is TGTGCCAGCGCGCGGGGTAATTCACCCCTCCACTTT. Translated, it gives CASARGNSPLHF.

CDR3 nucleotides: TGTGCCAGTAGTATACCGGGACAGGGGGCGAGACAGCCCCAGCATTTT. Encoded protein: CASSIPGQGARQPQHF. V gene TRBV19 combines with J gene TRBJ1-5; 12 bases match TRBD1. This CDR3 is built from 16 residues. CDR1 is LNHDA and CDR2 is SQIVND in the germline V gene (reference sequence). The junction had 6 bases not matched to a gene; V was cut back by 2 bases and J by 7 bases.

The rearrangement uses TRBV5-1 and TRBJ1-1; D gene uncertain. The germline gives CDR1 SGHRS, CDR2 YFSETQ. The V end was cut by 3 bases, the J end by 2 bases, with 17 bases between. The CDR3 has 16 residues. The CDR3 DNA sequence: TGCGCCAGCAGCTCTTGGGTCGGCATATCAAACACTGAAGCTTTCTTT. Translating it yields CASSSWVGISNTEAFF.

This chain connects TRBV7-3 to TRBJ1-6; the match to TRBD1 covers 7 bases. CDR1 SGHTA and CDR2 FQGTGA come from the germline V gene. Unmatched junction bases numbered 8, after V lost 5 bases and J lost 10 bases. This CDR3 contains 14 residues. This chain's CDR3 is CASSPGTRGSPLHF. In DNA, the CDR3 is TGTGCCAGCAGCCCGGGGACCAGGGGGTCACCCCTCCACTTT.

The chain couples TRBV12-3 or TRBV12-4 to TRBJ2-7; D is uncertain. The CDR3 is 13 amino acids. The germline V and J ends were trimmed by 3 bases and 0 bases, with 6 bases remaining between them. CDR3 protein: CASSFALSYEQYF. The CDR3 DNA is TGTGCCAGCAGTTTTGCCCTCTCCTACGAGCAGTACTTC.

The chain joins TRBV18 to TRBJ2-7; D is undetermined. Trimming removed 2 bases from V and 1 base from J, with 12 bases in between. From germline, CDR1 is KGHSH and CDR2 LQKENI. The CDR3 totals 15 residues. The CDR3 DNA is TGTGCCAGCTCACCATCCGTCCAACCTTCCTACGAGCAGTACTTC. The encoded protein is CASSPSVQPSYEQYF. The whole variable domain, remainder taken from reference TRBV18 and TRBJ2-7, is NAGVMQNPRHLVRRRGQEARLRCSPMKGHSHVYWYRQLPEEGLKFMVYLQKENIIDESGMPKERFSAEFPKEGPSILRIQQVVRGDSAAYFCASSPSVQPSYEQYFGPGTRLTVT.

The rearrangement links TRBV6-5 to TRBJ2-6, with 7 bases identical to TRBD1. The CDR3 runs to 15 residues. Germline trimming cut 6 bases from V and 1 base from J; bases unmatched to any gene: 3. Germline lookup yields CDR1 MNHEY and CDR2 SVGAGI. The CDR3 DNA follows: TGTGCCAGCAGCCCGACAGGGTCTGGGGCCAACGTCCTGACTTTC. It encodes CASSPTGSGANVLTF.

The genes are TRBV5-1 and TRBJ1-1, with 10 bases aligning to TRBD1. Germline V lookup: CDR1 SGHRS, CDR2 YFSETQ. V lost 5 bases, J lost 1 base, and 5 bases stayed unmatched. The CDR3 consists of 15 residues. CDR3 in DNA: TGCGCCAGCAGATCACGACAGGGGGCGAACACTGAAGCTTTCTTT. This codes for CASRSRQGANTEAFF.

The chain joins TRBV5-1 to TRBJ2-1; 9 nucleotides agree with TRBD1. With V trimmed by 4 bases and J by 0 bases, 8 bases remained unmatched. Germline CDR1 and CDR2: SGHRS and YFSETQ. This CDR3 is built from 17 residues. CDR3 DNA: TGCGCCAGCAGCCGACAGGGGGTTATGAGCTCCTACAATGAGCAGTTCTTC. It specifies CASSRQGVMSSYNEQFF.

The genes are TRBV12-3 or TRBV12-4 and TRBJ2-7; the D is unclear. V dropped 6 bases and J dropped 3 bases, with 9 bases sitting between them. This CDR3 has 12 amino acids. The CDR3 bases are TGTGCCAGCAGGGAAGTCGGCTACGAGCAGTACTTC. Translating gives CASREVGYEQYF.

J is TRBJ1-1 and V is TRBV5-4, with TRBD1 identical over 7 bases. Losses at the gene ends were 3 bases for V and 2 bases for J; bases not matched to a gene: 4. The germline gives CDR1 SGHNT, CDR2 YYREEE (reference sequence). The CDR3 totals 14 residues. CDR3 amino acids: CASSWDSFNTEAFF. CDR3 coding DNA: TGTGCCAGCAGCTGGGACAGCTTTAACACTGAAGCTTTCTTT.

V and J are TRBV2 and TRBJ1-6, with D possibly being TRBD1 (5 bases). The V gene's germline CDR1 is SNHLY and CDR2 FYNNEI. V was clipped by 2 bases and J by 4 bases, with 9 bases between them. The CDR3 runs 15 residues. DNA of the CDR3: TGTGCCAGCAGTGAATGGGGCTCTTATAATTCACCCCTCCACTTT. Translating it yields CASSEWGSYNSPLHF.

The genes are TRBV27 and TRBJ2-1; 9 nucleotides match TRBD2. The germline V gene has CDR1 MNHEY and CDR2 SMNVEV (reference sequence). The length of the CDR3 is 15 residues. Trimming took 2 bases from V and 7 from J; bases not matched to a gene: 6. CDR3 coding DNA: TGTGCCAGCAGTTTAGGCGGGAGGGCCTGGAATGAGCAGTTCTTC. Its translation: CASSLGGRAWNEQFF.

This rearrangement joins TRBV7-9 to TRBJ1-2; D remains ambiguous. V lost 5 bases and J 8 bases, leaving 21 bases between the germline ends. Germline V gene sequence: CDR1 SEHNR, CDR2 FQNEAQ (reference sequence). The CDR3 totals 15 residues. The CDR3 region is CASSQREAHIRGYTF. The CDR3 nucleotides read TGTGCCAGCAGCCAACGGGAAGCTCATATAAGGGGCTACACCTTC.

The chain has TRBV12-3 or TRBV12-4 and TRBJ1-1, with D possibly being TRBD1 (5 bases). V was pared by 6 bases and J by 5 bases, with 13 bases between. This CDR3 is 13 amino acids long. Written as DNA, the CDR3 is TGTGCCAGCAGCATCAATGGGGGGACTGAAGCTTTCTTT. This encodes CASSINGGTEAFF.

The chain combines TRBV10-3 with TRBJ2-1; 11 nucleotides match TRBD1. The trim removed 3 bases at V and 9 bases at J, leaving 7 bases unmatched. CDR3 length: 15 amino acids. Looked up from germline, CDR1 is ENHRY and CDR2 is SYGVKD. This CDR3 is CAISDRTGGLGEQFF. CDR3 in DNA: TGTGCCATCAGTGACCGGACAGGGGGCCTTGGTGAGCAGTTCTTC.

The gene calls are TRBV6-5 and TRBJ1-2, with a possible D match to TRBD1 (5 bases). This CDR3 is built from 16 residues. Germline lookup yields CDR1 MNHEY and CDR2 SVGAGI. V dropped 0 bases and J dropped 0 bases, with 11 bases sitting between them. The CDR3 DNA follows: TGTGCCAGCAGTTACTCGCCAGGGAGAGCTAACTATGGCTACACCTTC. Amino acid sequence: CASSYSPGRANYGYTF.

The V call is TRBV18, the J call TRBJ1-5, with D tentatively TRBD1 (5 bases). V dropped 1 base and J dropped 7 bases, with 20 bases sitting between them. CDR1 and CDR2 from the germline V gene are KGHSH and LQKENI. The CDR3 loop spans 17 amino acids. The CDR3 here is CASSPQSGTLPEQPQHF. In DNA, the CDR3 is TGTGCCAGCTCACCACAGTCCGGGACCTTACCGGAGCAGCCCCAGCATTTT.

The rearrangement links TRBV10-2 to TRBJ2-3; D is perhaps TRBD1 or TRBD2 (5 bases each). Germline CDR1 is WSHSY and CDR2 is SAAADI. CDR3 size: 13 residues. V was pared by 3 bases and J by 4 bases, with 8 bases between. DNA of the CDR3: TGCGCCAGCAGTGAAGGGACGGCAGATACGCAGTATTTT. Its protein is CASSEGTADTQYF.